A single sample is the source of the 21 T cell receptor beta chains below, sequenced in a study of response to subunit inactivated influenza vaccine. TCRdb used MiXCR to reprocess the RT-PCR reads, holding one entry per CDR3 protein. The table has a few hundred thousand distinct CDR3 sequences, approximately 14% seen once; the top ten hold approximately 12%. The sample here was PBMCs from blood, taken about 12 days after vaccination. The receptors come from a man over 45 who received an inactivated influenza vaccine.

The CDR3 reads CASSLGPLGLLNTEAFF. The CDR3, as DNA: TGTGCCAGCAGCTTAGGGCCGTTGGGACTTCTGAACACTGAAGCTTTCTTT. The rearrangement joins TRBV7-2 to TRBJ1-1, with a tentative D call TRBD1 (5 bases). Trimming pared 1 base from V and 0 bases from J, leaving 15 bases between. The germline CDR1 and CDR2 sequences are SGHTA and FQGNSA. This CDR3 has 17 residues.

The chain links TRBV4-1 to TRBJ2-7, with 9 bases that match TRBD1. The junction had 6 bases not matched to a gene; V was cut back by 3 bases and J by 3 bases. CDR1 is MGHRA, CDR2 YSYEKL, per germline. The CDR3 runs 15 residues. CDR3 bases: TGCGCCAGCAGCCACACCGGGACAGGGCTCTACGAGCAGTACTTC. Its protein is CASSHTGTGLYEQYF.

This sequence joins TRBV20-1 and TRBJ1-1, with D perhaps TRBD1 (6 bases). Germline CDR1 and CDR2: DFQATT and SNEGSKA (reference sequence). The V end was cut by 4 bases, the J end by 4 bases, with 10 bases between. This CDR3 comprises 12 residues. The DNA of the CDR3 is TGCAGTGCTATGCAGGGGTTCACTGAAGCTTTCTTT. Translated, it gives CSAMQGFTEAFF.

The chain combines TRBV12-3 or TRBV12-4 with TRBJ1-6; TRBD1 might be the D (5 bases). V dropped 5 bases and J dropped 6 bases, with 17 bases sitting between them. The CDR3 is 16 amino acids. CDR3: CASSRSSGTVNSPLHF. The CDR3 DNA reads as TGTGCCAGCAGTAGAAGCTCCGGGACGGTTAATTCACCCCTCCACTTT.

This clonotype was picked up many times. The CDR3 reads CSVEGDYRSFF. The CDR3 bases are TGCAGCGTTGAGGGGGACTACCGGTCGTTCTTC. This sequence joins TRBV29-1 and TRBJ2-1; 7 positions match TRBD2. The CDR3 extends over 11 amino acids. V gave up 3 bases and J gave up 15 bases; unmatched junction bases: 8. Germline V CDR1 and CDR2: SQVTM, ANQGSEA.

CDR3: CASGLTETQYF. The CDR3, as DNA: TGCGCCAGCGGTCTGACGGAGACCCAGTACTTC. The rearrangement uses TRBV10-2 and TRBJ2-5; no reliable D call. Germline CDR1 is WSHSY and CDR2 is SAAADI. Trimming removed 8 bases from V and 5 bases from J, with 9 bases in between. The CDR3 spans 11 residues.

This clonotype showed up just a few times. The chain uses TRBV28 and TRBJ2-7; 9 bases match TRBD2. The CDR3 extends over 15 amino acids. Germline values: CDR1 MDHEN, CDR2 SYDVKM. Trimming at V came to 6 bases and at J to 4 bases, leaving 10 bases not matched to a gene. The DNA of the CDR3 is TGTGCCAGCAGCAGCGCGGGGGGGCCTTTATACGAGCAGTACTTC. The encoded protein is CASSSAGGPLYEQYF.

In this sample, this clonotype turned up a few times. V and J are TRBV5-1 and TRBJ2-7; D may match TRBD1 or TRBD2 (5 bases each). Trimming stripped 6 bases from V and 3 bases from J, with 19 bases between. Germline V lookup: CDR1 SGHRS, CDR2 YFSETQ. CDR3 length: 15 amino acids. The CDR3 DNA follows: TGCGCCAGCACCTTTGGGACGGCTTTTCGCTACGAGCAGTACTTC. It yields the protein CASTFGTAFRYEQYF.

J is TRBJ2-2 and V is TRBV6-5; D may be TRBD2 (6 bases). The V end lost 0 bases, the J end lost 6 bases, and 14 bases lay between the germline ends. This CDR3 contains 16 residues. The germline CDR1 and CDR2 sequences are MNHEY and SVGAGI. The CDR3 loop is CASSYSRGQWSGELFF. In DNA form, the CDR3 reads TGTGCCAGCAGTTACTCGCGGGGCCAATGGTCCGGGGAGCTGTTTTTT.

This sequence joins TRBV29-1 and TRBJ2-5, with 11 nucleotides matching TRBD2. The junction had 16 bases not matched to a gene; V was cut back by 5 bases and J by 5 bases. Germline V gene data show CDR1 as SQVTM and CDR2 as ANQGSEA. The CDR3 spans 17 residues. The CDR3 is CSVHAPRASGGSETQYF. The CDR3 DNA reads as TGCAGCGTTCACGCCCCAAGGGCTAGCGGGGGGTCCGAGACCCAGTACTTC.

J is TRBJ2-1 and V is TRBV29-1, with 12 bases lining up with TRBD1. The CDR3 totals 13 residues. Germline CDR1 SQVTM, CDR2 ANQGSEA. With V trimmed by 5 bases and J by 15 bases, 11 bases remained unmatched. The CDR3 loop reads CSVRTGTGGFGFF. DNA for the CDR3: TGCAGCGTTAGAACCGGGACAGGGGGCTTCGGGTTCTTC.

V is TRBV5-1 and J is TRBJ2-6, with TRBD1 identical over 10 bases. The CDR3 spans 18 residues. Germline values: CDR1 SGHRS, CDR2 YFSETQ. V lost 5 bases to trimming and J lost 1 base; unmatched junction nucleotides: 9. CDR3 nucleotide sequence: TGCGCCAGCAGTTTTACCGGGACAGGGGATTCTGGGGCCAACGTCCTGACTTTC. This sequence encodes CASSFTGTGDSGANVLTF.

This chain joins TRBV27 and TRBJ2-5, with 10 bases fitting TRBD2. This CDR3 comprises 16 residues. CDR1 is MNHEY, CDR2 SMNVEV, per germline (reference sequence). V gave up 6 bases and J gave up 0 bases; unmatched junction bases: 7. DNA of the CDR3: TGTGCCAGCAGAACCAGACTAGCGGGCGACCAAGAGACCCAGTACTTC. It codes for CASRTRLAGDQETQYF.

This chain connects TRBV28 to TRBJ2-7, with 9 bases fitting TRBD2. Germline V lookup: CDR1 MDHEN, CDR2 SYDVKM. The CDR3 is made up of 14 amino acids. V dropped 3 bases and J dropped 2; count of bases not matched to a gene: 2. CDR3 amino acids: CASSLGLAPYEQYF. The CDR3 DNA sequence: TGTGCCAGCAGTTTGGGACTAGCCCCCTACGAGCAGTACTTC.

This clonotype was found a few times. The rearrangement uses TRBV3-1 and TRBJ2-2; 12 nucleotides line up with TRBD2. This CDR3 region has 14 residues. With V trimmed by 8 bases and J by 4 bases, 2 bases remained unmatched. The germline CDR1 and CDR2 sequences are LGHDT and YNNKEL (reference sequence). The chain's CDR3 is CASGTSGLTGELFF. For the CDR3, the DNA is TGTGCCAGCGGGACTAGCGGGCTCACCGGGGAGCTGTTTTTT.

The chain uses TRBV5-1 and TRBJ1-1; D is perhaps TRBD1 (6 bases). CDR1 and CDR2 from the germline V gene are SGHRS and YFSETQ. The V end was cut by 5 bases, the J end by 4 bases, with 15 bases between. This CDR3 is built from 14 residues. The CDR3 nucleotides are TGCGCCAGCAGTCGCACCAGGGGTTTCACTGAAGCTTTCTTT. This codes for CASSRTRGFTEAFF.

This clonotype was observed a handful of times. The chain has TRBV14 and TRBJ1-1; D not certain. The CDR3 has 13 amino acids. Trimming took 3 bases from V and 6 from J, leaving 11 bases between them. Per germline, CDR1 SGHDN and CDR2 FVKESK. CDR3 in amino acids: CASSQDLGAEAFF. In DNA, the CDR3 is TGTGCCAGCAGCCAGGACCTAGGAGCTGAAGCTTTCTTT. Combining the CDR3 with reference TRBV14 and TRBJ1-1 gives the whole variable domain EAGVTQFPSHSVIEKGQTVTLRCDPISGHDNLYWYRRVMGKEIKFLLHFVKESKQDESGMPNNRFLAERTGGTYSTLKVQPAELEDSGVYFCASSQDLGAEAFFGQGTRLTVV.

The DNA for the CDR3 is TGTGCCAGCAGCCAAGTTTTTGGGACTCCGTACAATGAGCAGTTCTTC. It translates to CASSQVFGTPYNEQFF. The chain has TRBV3-1 and TRBJ2-1; weak D call: TRBD2 (6 bases). CDR3 length equals 16 residues. The V gene's germline CDR1 is LGHDT and CDR2 YNNKEL (reference sequence). V lost 1 base, J lost 4 bases, and 14 bases lay in between.

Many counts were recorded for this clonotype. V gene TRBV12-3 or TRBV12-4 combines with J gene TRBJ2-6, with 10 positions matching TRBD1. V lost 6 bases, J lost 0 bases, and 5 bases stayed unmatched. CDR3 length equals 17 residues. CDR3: CASSPGTGVSGANVLTF. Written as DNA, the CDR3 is TGTGCCAGCAGCCCCGGGACAGGGGTCTCTGGGGCCAACGTCCTGACTTTC.

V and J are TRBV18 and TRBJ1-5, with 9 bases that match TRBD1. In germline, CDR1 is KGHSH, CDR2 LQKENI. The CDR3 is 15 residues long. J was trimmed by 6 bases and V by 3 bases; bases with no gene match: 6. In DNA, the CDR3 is TGTGCCAGCTCACCTTCAACAGGGGGCGGTCAGCCCCAGCATTTT. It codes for CASSPSTGGGQPQHF.

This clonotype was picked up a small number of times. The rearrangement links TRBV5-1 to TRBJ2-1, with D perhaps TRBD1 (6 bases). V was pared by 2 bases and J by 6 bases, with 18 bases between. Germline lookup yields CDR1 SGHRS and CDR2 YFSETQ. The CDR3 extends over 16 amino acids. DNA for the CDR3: TGCGCCAGCAGCTTTGCCTGGGGGCCTTGGGGCAATGAGCAGTTCTTC. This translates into CASSFAWGPWGNEQFF.